This TCR beta chain came from a study of blood T cell repertoires in COVID-19. Assay used: immunoSEQ multiplex PCR; TCRdb lists only in-frame clones, some missing. The sample shows a few hundred thousand clones, roughly 88% of them seen only once. Germline CDR1 reads SGHRS; CDR2 reads YFSETQ. V shed 3 bases, J shed 4 bases, and the junction held 7 bases outside the gene matches. There are 15 residues in the CDR3. The V and J genes are TRBV5-1 and TRBJ1-3; 7 bases line up with TRBD1. Sequencing was done on a sample of PBMCs or T cells enriched from blood (not recorded which). The receptor was derived from a young man who had recovered from COVID-19. The CDR3 DNA follows: TGCGCCAGCAGCTCGCCCAGGGGGTCCGGAAACACCATATATTTT. Translation gives CASSSPRGSGNTIYF.